This T cell receptor beta chain was identified during a study of T cell responses to AZD1222 COVID-19 vaccine. Sequenced by immunoSEQ multiplex PCR; TCRdb stores in-frame clones only, minus some. Of under 80,000 clones in the sample, around 82% were seen once. CDR3 size: 12 residues. Germline V lookup: CDR1 LNHDA, CDR2 SQIVND (reference sequence). Trimming took 10 bases from V and 2 from J; bases not matched to a gene: 4. The V call is TRBV19, the J call TRBJ2-7; 8 positions agree with TRBD1. This specimen was peripheral blood, taken 28 days after the second AZD1222 dose. This TCR was recovered from an adult who received the AZD1222 COVID-19 vaccine. CDR3 region: CATEGQAYEQYF. In DNA form, the CDR3 reads TGTGCCACCGAGGGACAGGCCTACGAGCAGTACTTC.